The following is a T cell receptor (beta chain) sequence with its context. This sample is part of a study of technical replicates of blood from several donors. Sequencing was performed with immunoSEQ multiplex PCR; in TCRdb, only in-frame clones are kept and a portion is missing. The sample lists tens of thousands of clones, 94% occurring once. The CDR3 extends over 16 amino acids. Germline trimming cut 2 bases from V and 5 bases from J; bases unmatched to any gene: 7. CDR1 is SGDLS, CDR2 YYNGEE, per germline. The source is a human donor in good health. V usage is TRBV9 and J usage is TRBJ2-5; 12 bases agree with TRBD1. Material for sequencing was T cells isolated from PBMCs. The CDR3 DNA reads as TGTGCCAGCAGCGTGAGGGGACAGGGGGCTCTGGAGACCCAGTACTTC. Protein: CASSVRGQGALETQYF.